A single sample gave rise to the 14 T cell receptor beta chains below, sequenced in a study of early T cells in non-severe SARS-CoV-2 infection. TCRdb reprocessed the 5' RACE reads with MiXCR, giving one entry per CDR3 protein. The profile shows over 30,000 distinct CDR3 sequences, 7.1% of them singletons. Sample: whole blood, taken at baseline. The receptors were sampled from an adult who was a healthcare worker with PCR-confirmed SARS-CoV-2 infection or an uninfected control (not recorded which).

This clonotype was seen only a few times. The rearrangement links TRBV7-6 to TRBJ2-5; D might be TRBD1 (6 bases). CDR3 length: 15 residues. Trimming shortened V by 1 base and J by 2 bases, and 11 bases separated the two germline ends. Germline loops: CDR1 SGHVS, CDR2 FNYEAQ. The CDR3 reads CASSLDHRVQETQYF. The CDR3 nucleotides read TGTGCCAGCAGCTTAGACCACAGGGTTCAAGAGACCCAGTACTTC.

This clonotype came up many times. The rearrangement uses TRBV20-1 and TRBJ1-1; unclear D gene. This CDR3 is 16 amino acids long. V was shortened by 0 bases and J by 5 bases, with 19 bases between the two germline ends. CDR1 and CDR2 from the germline V gene are DFQATT and SNEGSKA (reference sequence). The CDR3 protein is CSARDRPGEGKTEAFF. The CDR3 nucleotides read TGCAGTGCTAGAGATCGGCCCGGAGAGGGTAAAACTGAAGCTTTCTTT.

Relative to its sample, this clonotype is medium-sized (0.01 to 0.1%). The chain carries TRBV6-2 or TRBV6-3 and TRBJ1-5; 9 bases line up with TRBD1. Germline CDR1 MNHEY, CDR2 SVGEGT. Unmatched junction bases numbered 3, after V lost 5 bases and J lost 7 bases. The CDR3 has 13 amino acids. In DNA, the CDR3 is TGTGCCAGCAGTACAGGGGGCAGACAGCCCCAGCATTTT. It is translated as CASSTGGRQPQHF.

This clonotype was counted at least ten times. The chain joins TRBV27 to TRBJ1-3; 7 bases fit TRBD1. The CDR3 is 15 amino acids. The germline CDR1 and CDR2 sequences are MNHEY and SMNVEV (reference sequence). The junction had 7 bases not matched to a gene; V was cut back by 6 bases and J by 2 bases. CDR3 nucleotides: TGTGCCAGCAGCAGACAGGGCCTTGCTGGAAACACCATATATTTT. This codes for CASSRQGLAGNTIYF.

In this sample, this clonotype is medium-sized. The chain uses TRBV7-9 and TRBJ2-1; D ambiguous. This CDR3 has 12 residues. The germline CDR1 and CDR2 sequences are SEHNR and FQNEAQ (reference sequence). V was clipped by 5 bases and J by 9 bases, with 11 bases between them. Written as DNA, the CDR3 is TGTGCCAGCAGCGCCATGGTTAGTGAGCAGTTCTTC. Translated, it gives CASSAMVSEQFF.

In its sample, this clonotype was seen many times. This chain joins TRBV20-1 and TRBJ2-5, with 9 nucleotides matching TRBD2. Trimming took 5 bases from V and 1 from J; bases not matched to a gene: 11. From germline, CDR1 is DFQATT and CDR2 SNEGSKA (reference sequence). The CDR3 is 16 amino acids. CDR3 sequence reads: CSASHLAGQAQETQYF. In nucleotides, the CDR3 is TGCAGTGCTTCCCACCTAGCGGGACAAGCCCAAGAGACCCAGTACTTC.

In its sample, this clonotype was seen a few times. CDR3 DNA sequence: TGTGCCAGCAGTTTCCATTTAGGGGGCTTATCCTACGAGCAGTACTTC. Its protein is CASSFHLGGLSYEQYF. V usage is TRBV28 and J usage is TRBJ2-7; 7 nucleotides align to TRBD1. The CDR3 extends over 16 amino acids. Germline CDR1 reads MDHEN; CDR2 reads SYDVKM. With 3 bases clipped from V and 1 base from J, the junction kept 9 bases outside the gene matches.

This clonotype was seen at least ten times. The CDR3 bases are TGTGCCAGCAGTTACGGATGGGAGCCGAATAACTATGGCTACACCTTC. Residues: CASSYGWEPNNYGYTF. The chain combines TRBV6-5 with TRBJ1-2; D ambiguous. Germline V gene data show CDR1 as MNHEY and CDR2 as SVGAGI. Trimming left V 2 bases short and J 1 base short, with 14 bases between. The CDR3 covers 16 residues.

The sample holds a few counts of this clonotype. V is TRBV20-1 and J is TRBJ1-1; TRBD1 is a possible D gene (5 bases). This CDR3 is built from 15 residues. Germline loops: CDR1 DFQATT, CDR2 SNEGSKA (reference sequence). V was clipped by 0 bases and J by 3 bases, with 14 bases between them. Here the CDR3 DNA reads TGCAGTGCTAGAGATTCAGGGAAGCGCGACACTGAAGCTTTCTTT. Amino acids: CSARDSGKRDTEAFF.

V usage is TRBV28 and J usage is TRBJ2-7, with 7 bases that match TRBD1. CDR1 MDHEN and CDR2 SYDVKM come from the germline V gene. CDR3 length equals 13 residues. J gave up 2 bases and V 6 bases, and 4 bases lay outside the gene matches. The DNA of the CDR3 is TGTGCCAGCAGAAAACAGGGGCCCTACGAGCAGTACTTC. This codes for CASRKQGPYEQYF.

The sample holds many counts of this clonotype. At one end, the junction sequence differs from germline, possibly due to a read error. The CDR3 region is CASSEDGGPDSPLHF. CDR3 nucleotides: TGTGCCAGCAGCGAAGATGGGGGACCGGATTCACCCCTCCACTTT. The J gene is TRBJ1-6, the V gene TRBV4-2, with a weak D call TRBD1 (5 bases). Germline-derived CDR1 and CDR2 are LGHNA and YNFKEQ. CDR3 size: 15 residues.

This clonotype was counted ten times or more. The chain uses TRBV28 and TRBJ2-7, with D unresolved. The CDR3 has 14 amino acids. The ends were cut back, 2 bases at V and 2 bases at J, with 10 bases in the middle. Germline V gene data show CDR1 as MDHEN and CDR2 as SYDVKM. Here the CDR3 reads CASSLRFKAYEQYF. The CDR3 DNA is TGTGCCAGCAGTTTACGTTTCAAAGCCTACGAGCAGTACTTC.

This clonotype appeared many times. This chain joins TRBV7-2 and TRBJ1-1; possible D gene TRBD1, 5 bases. Between the trimmed V and J ends, which lost 5 bases and 0 bases, there was a span of 10 bases. The germline V gene encodes CDR1 SGHTA and CDR2 FQGNSA. This CDR3 is 14 amino acids long. CDR3 DNA: TGTGCCAGCAGCCCTGACAGAGTGAACACTGAAGCTTTCTTT. Encoded protein: CASSPDRVNTEAFF.

This clonotype was seen many times. The chain employs TRBV5-1 and TRBJ2-3; D perhaps matches TRBD1 (6 bases). V was shortened by 0 bases and J by 2 bases, with 10 bases between the two germline ends. CDR1 and CDR2 (germline): SGHRS, YFSETQ. The CDR3 sequence is 15 residues long. The CDR3 region is CASSLGGHPTDTQYF. The DNA of the CDR3 is TGCGCCAGCAGCTTGGGGGGACACCCCACAGATACGCAGTATTTT.